These 30 T cell receptor beta chains came from one sample sequenced in a study of blood T cell repertoires in COVID-19. Assay used: immunoSEQ multiplex PCR; TCRdb lists only in-frame clones, some missing. The sample has approximately 250,000 clones; under 90% are singletons. Specimen: peripheral blood. The receptors were gathered from a human donor in a cohort sampled during active COVID-19.

This clone came up once. The chain recombines TRBV3-1 (or the pseudogene TRBV3-2) with TRBJ1-2; 9 bases line up with TRBD1. Losses at the gene ends were 3 bases for V and 2 bases for J; bases not matched to a gene: 10. The CDR3 covers 17 residues. CDR1 and CDR2 (germline): LGHDT, YNNKEL (reference sequence). The DNA of the CDR3 is TGTGCCAGCAGCCAGACATTCACAGGGGGCAGAAACTATGGCTACACCTTC. This sequence encodes CASSQTFTGGRNYGYTF.

This clone was observed many times. V usage is TRBV6-5 and J usage is TRBJ1-4; D may be TRBD1 (6 bases). Germline-derived CDR1 and CDR2 are MNHEY and SVGAGI. With 0 bases removed from V and 6 bases from J, the gap between germline ends came to 14 bases. There are 16 residues in the CDR3. The CDR3 DNA reads TGTGCCAGCAGTTACTCGTTCCAGGGGACCCATGAAAAACTGTTTTTT. Encoded protein: CASSYSFQGTHEKLFF.

The chain has TRBV7-2 and TRBJ1-6; 10 bases are shared with TRBD1. Germline V gene lookup returns CDR1 SGHTA and CDR2 FQGNSA. This CDR3 is 16 amino acids long. After removal of 6 bases from V and 10 bases from J, the junction contained 12 bases not matched to a gene. The CDR3 protein is CASRDPGTGVGSPLHF. CDR3 coding DNA: TGTGCCAGCAGAGATCCGGGGACAGGGGTCGGCTCACCCCTCCACTTT.

This clone has only one observation. The CDR3 bases are TGCAGCGTTCAGCGAGGGTCGGGAAACACCATATATTTT. Translated, it gives CSVQRGSGNTIYF. The chain joins TRBV29-1 to TRBJ1-3; no firm D call. The CDR3 length is 13 residues. Germline CDR1 reads SQVTM; CDR2 reads ANQGSEA. V was shortened by 5 bases and J by 4 bases, with 12 bases between the two germline ends.

The V gene is TRBV7-9, the J gene TRBJ1-5, with 9 nucleotides matching TRBD1. The CDR3 sequence is 18 residues long. CDR1 and CDR2 (germline): SEHNR, FQNEAQ (reference sequence). V gave up 3 bases and J gave up 2 bases; unmatched junction bases: 11. Here the CDR3 reads CASSFSVTGGAGNQPQHF. The CDR3 bases are TGTGCCAGCAGCTTCTCCGTAACAGGGGGCGCGGGCAATCAGCCCCAGCATTTT.

This chain links TRBV4-1 with TRBJ2-1; 10 bases align to TRBD2. Per the germline V gene, CDR1 is MGHRA and CDR2 is YSYEKL. This CDR3 contains 14 residues. Trimming at V came to 0 bases and at J to 15 bases, leaving 8 bases not matched to a gene. The CDR3 sequence: CASSQERLAGEVFF. The CDR3 DNA follows: TGCGCCAGCAGCCAAGAGAGGCTAGCGGGAGAGGTGTTCTTC.

The rearrangement links TRBV10-3 to TRBJ2-7; D call uncertain. CDR3 length: 11 residues. Between the trimmed V and J ends, which lost 4 bases and 3 bases, there was a span of 4 bases. From germline, CDR1 is ENHRY and CDR2 SYGVKD. CDR3 in amino acids: CAISGIYEQYF. In DNA form, the CDR3 reads TGTGCCATCAGTGGTATCTACGAGCAGTACTTC.

The rearrangement links TRBV7-9 to TRBJ2-1, with D maybe TRBD2 (5 bases). The germline V and J ends were trimmed by 5 bases and 2 bases, with 16 bases remaining between them. Germline V CDR1 and CDR2: SEHNR, FQNEAQ (reference sequence). The CDR3 length is 16 residues. The CDR3 is CASSPRTVVTYNEQFF. In DNA form, the CDR3 reads TGTGCCAGCAGCCCACGGACTGTAGTCACCTACAATGAGCAGTTCTTC.

The V call is TRBV14, the J call TRBJ2-1; the match to TRBD2 covers 8 bases. Germline lookup yields CDR1 SGHDN and CDR2 FVKESK. The CDR3 runs 12 residues. The J segment lost 13 bases and the V segment lost 1 base, leaving 3 bases of the junction unmatched. The CDR3 region is CASSQGAGEQFF. CDR3 coding DNA: TGTGCCAGCAGCCAAGGAGCGGGGGAACAGTTCTTC.

The chain carries TRBV5-1 and TRBJ2-2; no firm D call. There are 16 residues in the CDR3. V dropped 0 bases and J dropped 6 bases, with 15 bases sitting between them. CDR1 is SGHRS, CDR2 YFSETQ, per germline. The CDR3: CASSLAVGPIPGELFF. Here the CDR3 DNA reads TGCGCCAGCAGCTTGGCCGTTGGGCCGATCCCCGGGGAGCTGTTTTTT.

Note on this clone: Compared with germline, one end of the junction differs, possibly owing to a read error. V usage is TRBV6-1 and J usage is TRBJ1-3; 8 nucleotides match TRBD1. CDR1 and CDR2 (germline): MNHNS, SASEGT. The CDR3 spans 14 residues. CDR3 in DNA: TGTGCCAGCAGAGAAGACAGGGGCCTGAACACCATATATTTT. Its translation: CASREDRGLNTIYF.

This chain uses TRBV29-1 with TRBJ1-2; unclear D gene. Trimming left V 4 bases short and J 4 bases short, with 13 bases between. Germline assignment: CDR1 SQVTM and CDR2 ANQGSEA. The CDR3 totals 13 residues. CDR3 loop: CSVVEISGYGYTF. The DNA for the CDR3 is TGCAGCGTTGTCGAGATTTCCGGCTATGGCTACACCTTC.

The J gene is TRBJ2-7, the V gene TRBV5-6, with 11 nucleotides matching TRBD1. Germline lookup yields CDR1 SGHDT and CDR2 YYEEEE. J gave up 3 bases and V 3 bases, and 5 bases lay outside the gene matches. The CDR3 is 15 amino acids. CDR3 in DNA: TGTGCCAGCAGCTCTACCGGGACAGGGGGCTACGAGCAGTACTTC. It codes for CASSSTGTGGYEQYF.

This clone was detected once. The CDR3 DNA sequence: TGTGCCAGAAGCCCGGGAGGGGGCGGGAGGATTGGAGATACGCAGTATTTT. Amino acid sequence: CARSPGGGGRIGDTQYF. The chain couples TRBV5-3 to TRBJ2-3; D perhaps matches TRBD2 (8 bases). TRBV5-3 carries the ORF label, with uncertain function. The CDR3 has 17 amino acids. The V end was cut by 4 bases, the J end by 5 bases, with 23 bases between.

J is TRBJ2-5 and V is TRBV9; D may be TRBD1 (6 bases). The CDR3 has 16 residues. The V gene's germline CDR1 is SGDLS and CDR2 YYNGEE. The V end lost 1 base, the J end lost 4 bases, and 17 bases lay between the germline ends. The CDR3 sequence is CASSVTLQGLGETQYF. The CDR3 DNA is TGTGCCAGCAGCGTAACGTTACAGGGTTTGGGAGAGACCCAGTACTTC.

The CDR3 DNA follows: TGTGCCACCAAGTTAAGTGGGGCATCACCCCTCCACTTT. Its translation: CATKLSGASPLHF. J is TRBJ1-6 and V is TRBV6-5, with D perhaps TRBD1 (5 bases). The CDR3 totals 13 residues. V lost 10 bases to trimming and J lost 10 bases, with 17 bases between them. Germline-derived CDR1 and CDR2 are MNHEY and SVGAGI.

As concerns this clone: Other DNA sequences within the sample encode an identical CDR3. The chain employs TRBV29-1 and TRBJ2-5; 9 bases are shared with TRBD2. The V gene's germline CDR1 is SQVTM and CDR2 ANQGSEA. V dropped 3 bases and J dropped 5; count of bases not matched to a gene: 1. CDR3 size: 12 residues. The CDR3 is CSVERGGETQYF. As DNA, the CDR3 is TGCAGCGTTGAGCGGGGGGGGGAGACCCAGTACTTC.

The CDR3 DNA is TGTGCCAGCAGTTTATTTGCGGGGGGCCTCACCGGGGAGCTGTTTTTT. Its translation is CASSLFAGGLTGELFF. The rearrangement links TRBV28 to TRBJ2-2; 8 nucleotides align to TRBD2. This CDR3 has 16 amino acids. Unmatched junction bases numbered 5, after V lost 1 base and J lost 4 bases. Germline assignment: CDR1 MDHEN and CDR2 SYDVKM.

This chain links TRBV4-2 with TRBJ2-2, with D maybe TRBD1 (6 bases). V lost 7 bases, J lost 7 bases, and 16 bases lay in between. CDR1 is LGHNA, CDR2 YNFKEQ, per germline. CDR3 length: 14 amino acids. Written as DNA, the CDR3 is TGTGCCAGCAACAGGGCCCCCTCGGGCGGGGAGCTGTTTTTT. Encoded protein: CASNRAPSGGELFF.

This clone was seen a single time. This sequence joins TRBV5-6 and TRBJ2-7, with 14 bases matching TRBD2. CDR3 length equals 16 residues. Germline-derived CDR1 and CDR2 are SGHDT and YYEEEE. After removal of 3 bases from V and 0 bases from J, the junction contained 2 bases not matched to a gene. The CDR3 reads CASSSGLAGVSYEQYF. In nucleotides, the CDR3 is TGTGCCAGCAGCTCGGGACTAGCGGGAGTCTCCTACGAGCAGTACTTC.

This clone was seen just once. Here the CDR3 reads CASSTTGNSAEAFF. Written as DNA, the CDR3 is TGTGCCAGCAGCACTACAGGGAACAGCGCTGAAGCTTTCTTT. The chain carries TRBV3-1 (or the pseudogene TRBV3-2) and TRBJ1-1, with D tentatively TRBD1 (6 bases). Germline V gene sequence: CDR1 LGHDT, CDR2 YNNKEL (reference sequence). V was cut by 5 bases and J by 6 bases, with 16 bases left in between. CDR3 size: 14 residues.

The rearrangement uses TRBV11-2 and TRBJ2-3; 10 nucleotides match TRBD2. This CDR3 contains 18 residues. Per the germline V gene, CDR1 is SGHAT and CDR2 is FQNNGV. V shed 5 bases, J shed 1 base, and the junction held 12 bases outside the gene matches. The CDR3 is CASSVGSGGVFGTDTQYF. The CDR3 DNA reads as TGTGCCAGCAGCGTAGGCAGCGGGGGGGTTTTTGGCACAGATACGCAGTATTTT.

This rearrangement joins TRBV6-5 to TRBJ2-2; 8 bases are shared with TRBD1. The V and J ends lost 4 bases and 1 base, in that order; junction bases with no gene match: 5. The CDR3 loop spans 16 amino acids. The germline gives CDR1 MNHEY, CDR2 SVGAGI. CDR3 DNA: TGTGCCAGCAGTTCCGACAGGGGCGAGAACACCGGGGAGCTGTTTTTT. This codes for CASSSDRGENTGELFF.

This sequence joins TRBV28 and TRBJ2-4; 9 bases match TRBD1. Germline loops: CDR1 MDHEN, CDR2 SYDVKM. This CDR3 spans 16 amino acids. Germline trimming cut 3 bases from V and 4 bases from J; bases unmatched to any gene: 7. The CDR3 is CASSFDMGTGKNIQYF. In DNA form, the CDR3 reads TGTGCCAGCAGTTTTGATATGGGGACAGGGAAAAACATTCAGTACTTC.

The count of this clone is one. The chain carries TRBV19 and TRBJ2-5; 10 positions match TRBD2. V was pared by 5 bases and J by 1 base, with 7 bases of the junction left unmatched. The germline V gene encodes CDR1 LNHDA and CDR2 SQIVND (reference sequence). CDR3 length: 16 residues. In nucleotides, the CDR3 is TGTGCCAGTAGTCCCCTCGGACTAGCGGCCCAAGAGACCCAGTACTTC. Translating it yields CASSPLGLAAQETQYF.

The CDR3 loop is CATSRSLTAASYNEQFF. CDR3 DNA: TGTGCCACCAGCAGATCCCTCACCGCGGCGTCCTACAATGAGCAGTTCTTC. The chain has TRBV15 and TRBJ2-1; D call uncertain. The CDR3 length is 17 residues. CDR1 is LNHNV, CDR2 YYDKDF, per germline (reference sequence). The V gene lost 2 bases and the J gene lost 1 base, with 15 bases spanning the gap. Supplemented by reference TRBV15 and TRBJ2-1, the full variable domain reads DAMVIQNPRYQVTQFGKPVTLSCSQTLNHNVMYWYQQKSSQAPKLLFHYYDKDFNNEADTPDNFQSRRPNTSFCFLDIRSPGLGDTAMYLCATSRSLTAASYNEQFFGPGTRLTVL.

J is TRBJ2-7 and V is TRBV18, with 10 bases that match TRBD1. Germline V gene data show CDR1 as KGHSH and CDR2 as LQKENI. The length of the CDR3 is 15 residues. Germline trimming cut 5 bases from V and 7 bases from J; bases unmatched to any gene: 11. The CDR3 region is CASSSSGQGLGEQYF. The CDR3 DNA follows: TGTGCCAGCTCATCTTCGGGACAGGGGTTGGGGGAGCAGTACTTC.

The chain has TRBV6-1 and TRBJ1-4, with 7 positions matching TRBD1. CDR1 and CDR2 (germline): MNHNS, SASEGT. This CDR3 comprises 17 residues. With V trimmed by 2 bases and J by 3 bases, 9 bases remained unmatched. CDR3 region: CASSERGGELPNEKLFF. The DNA of the CDR3 is TGTGCCAGCAGTGAACGAGGGGGCGAACTACCTAATGAAAAACTGTTTTTT.

In regard to this clone: This sample also contains other DNA sequences that code for the same CDR3. V gene TRBV5-4 combines with J gene TRBJ1-1, with TRBD1 as a possible D gene (6 bases). Germline V CDR1 and CDR2: SGHNT, YYREEE (reference sequence). V was clipped by 4 bases and J by 0 bases, with 10 bases between them. The CDR3 is made up of 14 amino acids. CDR3 in amino acids: CASSVGQMNTEAFF. CDR3 coding DNA: TGTGCCAGCAGCGTCGGACAGATGAACACTGAAGCTTTCTTT.

This clone was seen ten or more times. V gene TRBV5-6 combines with J gene TRBJ1-2; D is uncertain. Trimming shortened V by 4 bases and J by 1 base, and 14 bases separated the two germline ends. CDR1 SGHDT and CDR2 YYEEEE come from the germline V gene. The CDR3 is 15 amino acids. The CDR3 protein is CASSPLNSRNYGYTF. The CDR3 nucleotides read TGTGCCAGCAGCCCTCTAAACAGCCGTAACTATGGCTACACCTTC.